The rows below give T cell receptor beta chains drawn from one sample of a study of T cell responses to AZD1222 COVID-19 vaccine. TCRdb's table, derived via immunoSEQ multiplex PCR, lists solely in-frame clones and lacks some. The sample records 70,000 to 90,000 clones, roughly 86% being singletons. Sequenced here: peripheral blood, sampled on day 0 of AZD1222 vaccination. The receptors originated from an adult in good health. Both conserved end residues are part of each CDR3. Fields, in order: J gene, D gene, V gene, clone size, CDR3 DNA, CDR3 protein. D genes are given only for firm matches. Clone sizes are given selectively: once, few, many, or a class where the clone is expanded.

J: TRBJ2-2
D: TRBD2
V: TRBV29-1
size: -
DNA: TGCAGCGTTGAAGGGGAAGACCAACTAGCGGGAGCCACCGGGGAGCTGTTTTTT
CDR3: CSVEGEDQLAGATGELFF

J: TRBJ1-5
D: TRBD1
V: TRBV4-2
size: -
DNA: TGTGCCAGCAGCCAATCGACAGGGGAGGATCAGCCCCAGCATTTT
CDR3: CASSQSTGEDQPQHF

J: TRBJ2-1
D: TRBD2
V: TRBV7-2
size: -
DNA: TGTGCCAGCGGTTCGGGACTAGCGGTCTACAATGAGCAGTTCTTC
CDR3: CASGSGLAVYNEQFF

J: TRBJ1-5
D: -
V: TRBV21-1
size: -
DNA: TGTGCCAGCAGCAAAGCAGAAGCCGGACAGGAGGCTCAGCCCCAGCATTTT
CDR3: CASSKAEAGQEAQPQHF

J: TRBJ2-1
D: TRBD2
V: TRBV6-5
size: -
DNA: TGTGCCAGCAGCACTAGCGGGGGATTCTACAATGAGCAGTTCTTC
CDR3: CASSTSGGFYNEQFF

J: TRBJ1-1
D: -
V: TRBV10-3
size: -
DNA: TGTGCCATCAGCCCGACAGTGGACGAAGCTTTCTTT
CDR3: CAISPTVDEAFF

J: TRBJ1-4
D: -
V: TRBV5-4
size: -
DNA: TGTGCCAGCAGTACGGGGTCAACTAATGAAAAACTGTTTTTT
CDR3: CASSTGSTNEKLFF

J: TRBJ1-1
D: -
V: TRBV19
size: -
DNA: TGTGCCAGTAGTATTAGGGTGACAGTCGTGACTGAAGCTTTCTTT
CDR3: CASSIRVTVVTEAFF

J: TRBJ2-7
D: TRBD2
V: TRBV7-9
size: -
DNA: TGTGCCAGCAGCTCCGCGGGAGATCGAGAGCAGTACTTC
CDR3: CASSSAGDREQYF

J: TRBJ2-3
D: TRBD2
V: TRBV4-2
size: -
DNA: TGTGCCAGCAGCCGGCAGCGGGGGATTAGCACAGATACGCAGTATTTT
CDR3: CASSRQRGISTDTQYF

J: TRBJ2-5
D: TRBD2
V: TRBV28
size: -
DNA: TGTGCCAGCAGGGACCCTGCGGGAGGGCGGGAGACCCAGTACTTC
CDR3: CASRDPAGGRETQYF

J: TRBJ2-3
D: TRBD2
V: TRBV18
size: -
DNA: TGTGCCAGCTCACGGGACTACACAGATACGCAGTATTTT
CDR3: CASSRDYTDTQYF

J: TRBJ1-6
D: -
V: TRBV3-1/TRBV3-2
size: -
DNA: TGTGCCAGCAGCCATACTCAGGGGACCCATAATTCACCCCTCCACTTT
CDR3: CASSHTQGTHNSPLHF

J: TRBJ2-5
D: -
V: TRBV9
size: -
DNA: TGTGCCAGCAGCGTAGGGGCAGGGCGGGATAAGGGGACCCAGTACTTC
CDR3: CASSVGAGRDKGTQYF

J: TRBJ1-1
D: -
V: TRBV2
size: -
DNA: TGTGCCAGCAGTATCCGGACAGTGAACACTGAAGCTTTCTTT
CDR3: CASSIRTVNTEAFF

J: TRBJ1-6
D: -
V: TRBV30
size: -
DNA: TGTGCCTGGAGTCCCCTGGGAGGGGGAGGTTCACCCCTCCACTTT
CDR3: CAWSPLGGGGSPLHF

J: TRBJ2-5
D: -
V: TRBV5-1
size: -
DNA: TGCGCCAGCAGCCAGGGTCTAGAGTCGGAGACCCAGTACTTC
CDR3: CASSQGLESETQYF

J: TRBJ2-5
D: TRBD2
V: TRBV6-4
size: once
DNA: TGTGCCAGCAGTTCTGTAGCGGGGGGCCAAGAGACCCAGTACTTC
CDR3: CASSSVAGGQETQYF

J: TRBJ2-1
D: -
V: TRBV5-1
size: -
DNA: TGCGCCAGCAGCTTGCCGGGGTACGATGAGCAGTTCTTC
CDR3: CASSLPGYDEQFF

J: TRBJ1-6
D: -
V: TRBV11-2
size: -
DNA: TGTGCCAGCAGCTCCGGCGGGGTGGGTAATTCACCCCTCCACTTT
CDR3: CASSSGGVGNSPLHF

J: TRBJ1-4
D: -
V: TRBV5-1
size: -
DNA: TGCGCCAGCAGCTCCTCTAGGGGGGCGCGGTCTAATGAAAAACTGTTTTTT
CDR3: CASSSSRGARSNEKLFF

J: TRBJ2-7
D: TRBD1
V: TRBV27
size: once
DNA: TGTGCCAGCAGTTTACAGGGGACCGGGACAGGACGCTACGAGCAGTACTTC
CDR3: CASSLQGTGTGRYEQYF

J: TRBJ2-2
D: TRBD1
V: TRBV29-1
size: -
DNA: TGCAGCACTGCCGGGACAGGGTTCACCGGGGAGCTGTTTTTT
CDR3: CSTAGTGFTGELFF

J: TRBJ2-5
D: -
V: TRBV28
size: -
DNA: TGTGCCAGCAGTTTAGGGGATCGGCCGAAAGAGACCCAGTACTTC
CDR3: CASSLGDRPKETQYF

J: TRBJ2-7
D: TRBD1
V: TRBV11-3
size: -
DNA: TGTGCCAGCAGCTTAGCCTCAGGGGGCTACGAGCAGTACTTC
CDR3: CASSLASGGYEQYF

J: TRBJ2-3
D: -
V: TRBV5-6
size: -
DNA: TGTGCCAGCAGCGCCTACAGTACAGATACGCAGTATTTT
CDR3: CASSAYSTDTQYF

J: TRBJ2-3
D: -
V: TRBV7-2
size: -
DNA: TGTGCCAGCAGCTTAGCGTCTTTGGGCGGGGGCACAGATACGCAGTATTTT
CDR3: CASSLASLGGGTDTQYF

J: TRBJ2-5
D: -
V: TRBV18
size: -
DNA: TGTGCCAGCTCACCGGCAAGATATGGGACCCAGTACTTC
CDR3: CASSPARYGTQYF

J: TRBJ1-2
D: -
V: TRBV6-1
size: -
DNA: TGTGCCAGCAGTGAAGCGGGCCGGGGAAGGGACTATGGCTACACCTTC
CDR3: CASSEAGRGRDYGYTF

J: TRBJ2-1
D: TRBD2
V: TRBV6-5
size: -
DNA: TGTGCCAGCAGTTACTCCCACCCTGGACTAGGCGATGAGCAGTTCTTC
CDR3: CASSYSHPGLGDEQFF

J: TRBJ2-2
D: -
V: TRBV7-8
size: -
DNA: TGTGCCAGCAGCCCAGCGGCCCGGGACTTGAGGGGCACCGGGGAGCTGTTTTTT
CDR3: CASSPAARDLRGTGELFF

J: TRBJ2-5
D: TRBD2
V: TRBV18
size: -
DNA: TGTGCCAGCTCACCATCGGGACTAGCGGGAGAGACCCAGTACTTC
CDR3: CASSPSGLAGETQYF

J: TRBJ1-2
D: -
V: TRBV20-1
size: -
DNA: TGCAGTACCGGGACTCGAGCGGGCTACACCTTC
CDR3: CSTGTRAGYTF

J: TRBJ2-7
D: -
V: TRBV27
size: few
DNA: TGTGCCAGCAGTGCAGGGGCCTCCTACGAGCAGTACTTC
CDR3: CASSAGASYEQYF

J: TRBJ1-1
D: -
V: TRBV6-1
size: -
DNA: TGTGCCAGCAGGGAAGGCCTCGGGGCAGGCGCCTGGGGCACTGAAGCTTTCTTT
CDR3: CASREGLGAGAWGTEAFF

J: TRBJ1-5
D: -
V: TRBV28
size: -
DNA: TGTGCCAGCAGTGAACGGACAGGCAATCAGCCCCAGCATTTT
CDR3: CASSERTGNQPQHF

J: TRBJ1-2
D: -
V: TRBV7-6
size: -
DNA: TGTGCCAGCAGTCGAACACTAAACTATGGCTACACCTTC
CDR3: CASSRTLNYGYTF

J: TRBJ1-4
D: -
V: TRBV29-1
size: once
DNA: TGCAGCGTTGCAGGGGTGGTTGGCGAAAAACTGTTTTTT
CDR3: CSVAGVVGEKLFF

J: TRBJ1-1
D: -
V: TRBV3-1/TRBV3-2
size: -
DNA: TGTGCCAGCAGCGGGGCTCAGGCTGAAGCTTTCTTT
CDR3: CASSGAQAEAFF

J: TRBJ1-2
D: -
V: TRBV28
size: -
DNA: TGTGCCAGCAGTGACGGCGGGCGTAGCTATGGCTACACCTTC
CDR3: CASSDGGRSYGYTF

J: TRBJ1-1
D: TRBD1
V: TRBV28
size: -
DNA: TGTGCCAGCAGTTTGACAGGGATGAACACTGAAGCTTTCTTT
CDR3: CASSLTGMNTEAFF

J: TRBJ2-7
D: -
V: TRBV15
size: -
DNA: TGTGCCACCAGCAGAGAAATCCAGGGAGGCTACGAGCAGTACTTC
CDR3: CATSREIQGGYEQYF

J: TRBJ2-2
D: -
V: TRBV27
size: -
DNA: TGTGCCAGCGCCCGACGGGTCACCGGGGAGCTGTTTTTT
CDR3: CASARRVTGELFF

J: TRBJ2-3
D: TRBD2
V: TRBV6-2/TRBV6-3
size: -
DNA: TGTGCCAGCAGCTCATTACTAGCGCCTCATACGCAGTATTTT
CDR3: CASSSLLAPHTQYF

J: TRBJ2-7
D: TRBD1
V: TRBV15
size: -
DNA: TGTGCCACCAGCCTTTCTGGACAGGGAACCTACGAGCAGTACTTC
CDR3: CATSLSGQGTYEQYF

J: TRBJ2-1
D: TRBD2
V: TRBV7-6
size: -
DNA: TGTGCCAGCAGATCGACTCTAGCGGGGGGGCCGGATGAGCAGTTCTTC
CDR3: CASRSTLAGGPDEQFF

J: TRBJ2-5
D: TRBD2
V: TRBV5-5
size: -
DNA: TGTGCCAGCAGCCCGGGACTAGCGGAACAAGAGACCCAGTACTTC
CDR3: CASSPGLAEQETQYF

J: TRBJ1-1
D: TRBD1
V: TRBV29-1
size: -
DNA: TGCAGCGTTCAGGGGGACAGGGGAGGAGGTGAAGCTTTCTTT
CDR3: CSVQGDRGGGEAFF

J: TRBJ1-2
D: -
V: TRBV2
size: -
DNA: TGTGCCAGCAGTGTACGCGGCATGGGGGGCTACACCTTC
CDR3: CASSVRGMGGYTF

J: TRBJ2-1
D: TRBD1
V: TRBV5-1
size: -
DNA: TGCGCCAGCAGCTTCTCTGGGCTGACAGGGAGTGACAATGAGCAGTTCTTC
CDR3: CASSFSGLTGSDNEQFF

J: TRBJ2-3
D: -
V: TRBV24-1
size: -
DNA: TGTGCCACCAGCAGTCGGGCGGAAGGGACAGATACGCAGTATTTT
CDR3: CATSSRAEGTDTQYF

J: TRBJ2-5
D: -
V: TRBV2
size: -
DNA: TGTGCCAGCAGTGAAGGATCGGAGACCCAGTACTTC
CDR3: CASSEGSETQYF

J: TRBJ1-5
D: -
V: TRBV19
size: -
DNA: TGTGCCAGTACCACGAGGGGTCAGCCCCAGCATTTT
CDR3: CASTTRGQPQHF

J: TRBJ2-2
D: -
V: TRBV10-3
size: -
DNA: TGTGCCATCAGTGAAGGGCCGAACACCGGGGAGCTGTTTTTT
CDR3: CAISEGPNTGELFF

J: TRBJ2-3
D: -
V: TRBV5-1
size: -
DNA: TGCGCCAGCAGCCAGAACACAGATACGCAGTATTTT
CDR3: CASSQNTDTQYF